Listed below are T cell receptor beta chains from one sample, sequenced in a study of control samples from healthy donors and cancer patients. The table came from immunoSEQ multiplex PCR; TCRdb's copy has only in-frame clones and leaves some out. The table lists some 220,000 clones, about 93% of them singletons. Sequencing was carried out using blood. The receptor source for this set is a man aged 50-59 years in good health. CDR3s include the opening cysteine and the closing phenylalanine or tryptophan. D genes are given only for firm matches. Rows may omit the clone size; those that give it use once, few, many or a size class.

size	J	V	D	length	CDR3	DNA
-	TRBJ1-1	TRBV6-5	TRBD1	13	CASSPTGGGEAFF	TGTGCCAGCAGCCCAACAGGGGGCGGAGAAGCTTTCTTT
-	TRBJ2-5	TRBV11-2	-	16	CASSLRTESYQETQYF	TGTGCCAGCAGCTTACGGACAGAGTCGTACCAAGAGACCCAGTACTTC
-	TRBJ1-2	TRBV30	-	16	CAWGQDRDSGGGGYTF	TGTGCCTGGGGTCAAGACCGGGACTCCGGAGGAGGAGGCTACACCTTC
-	TRBJ1-5	TRBV19	-	21	CASSIGRPGSRRGYSNQPQHF	TGTGCCAGTAGTATTGGGAGGCCTGGATCCCGCCGCGGATATAGCAATCAGCCCCAGCATTTT
-	TRBJ2-5	TRBV5-6	-	16	CASSIYLLEDARAQYF	TGTGCCAGCAGCATCTACCTTTTAGAGGACGCTCGGGCCCAGTACTTC
-	TRBJ2-5	TRBV6-5	-	13	CASTEKGVKTQYF	TGTGCCAGCACCGAGAAGGGGGTGAAGACCCAGTACTTC
-	TRBJ1-2	TRBV18	-	13	CASQTVTDYGYTF	TGTGCCAGCCAAACTGTCACTGACTATGGCTACACCTTC
-	TRBJ2-1	TRBV27	TRBD1	14	CAHPGTDSYNEQFF	TGTGCCCACCCCGGGACAGATTCTTACAATGAGCAGTTCTTC
-	TRBJ2-5	TRBV10-1	TRBD1	16	CASSESPGQGQETQYF	TGCGCCAGCAGTGAGTCACCGGGACAGGGACAAGAGACCCAGTACTTC
-	TRBJ2-3	TRBV3-1/TRBV3-2	-	14	CASSQANRVDTQYF	TGTGCCAGCAGCCAAGCCAACAGAGTAGATACGCAGTATTTT
-	TRBJ1-2	TRBV27	-	16	CASSPYTIVTGHGYTF	TGTGCCAGCAGTCCTTATACCATAGTCACCGGGCATGGCTACACCTTC
-	TRBJ1-2	TRBV10-3	TRBD1	16	CAISESPGQGAIGYTF	TGTGCCATCAGTGAGTCTCCGGGGCAGGGGGCGATTGGCTACACCTTC
-	TRBJ2-1	TRBV15	TRBD2	16	CATSSHSSGAYNEQFF	TGTGCCACCAGCTCCCACTCTAGCGGGGCCTACAATGAGCAGTTCTTC
-	TRBJ1-4	TRBV2	TRBD1	15	CASSELGQGVEKLFF	TGTGCCAGCAGTGAACTGGGACAGGGGGTTGAAAAACTGTTTTTT
-	TRBJ2-6	TRBV7-2	-	15	CASSLASSGANVLTF	TGTGCCAGCAGCTTAGCAAGCTCTGGGGCCAACGTCCTGACTTTC
once	TRBJ2-7	TRBV3-1/TRBV3-2	TRBD1	13	CASSQDRQGGQYF	TGTGCCAGCAGCCAAGATCGACAGGGGGGGCAGTACTTC
once	TRBJ2-3	TRBV19	TRBD1	16	CASSSRDRGLSDTQYF	TGTGCCAGTAGTTCGAGGGACAGGGGGCTCTCAGATACGCAGTATTTT
-	TRBJ1-2	TRBV29-1	-	13	CSVITGINYGYTF	TGCAGCGTGATCACAGGGATCAACTATGGCTACACCTTC
-	TRBJ2-7	TRBV7-8	-	13	CASSPLGAYEQYF	TGTGCCAGCAGCCCCCTGGGTGCCTACGAGCAGTACTTC
-	TRBJ1-2	TRBV6-6	-	13	CASCPRGAWGYTF	TGTGCCAGCTGTCCCAGGGGCGCATGGGGCTACACCTTC
once	TRBJ2-3	TRBV7-9	-	12	CATRTEKNTQYF	TGTGCCACCCGGACAGAAAAAAATACGCAGTATTTT
-	TRBJ1-6	TRBV6-5	TRBD1	15	CASKTLQGTESPLHF	TGTGCCAGCAAAACTCTACAGGGGACCGAATCACCCCTCCACTTT
-	TRBJ1-6	TRBV30	TRBD1	14	CAWSVHRGIQALHF	TGTGCCTGGAGTGTACACAGGGGAATTCAGGCCCTCCACTTT
-	TRBJ1-4	TRBV6-5	-	14	CASSRGTNGEKLFF	TGTGCCAGCAGTCGGGGGACCAACGGGGAAAAACTGTTTTTT
-	TRBJ1-2	TRBV6-5	TRBD1	15	CASNPRTGGMAGYTF	TGTGCCAGCAACCCGCGGACAGGGGGCATGGCTGGCTACACCTTC
-	TRBJ1-6	TRBV10-3	-	13	CAISESGNSPLHF	TGTGCCATCAGTGAGTCTGGGAATTCACCCCTCCACTTT
-	TRBJ2-1	TRBV5-1	-	19	CASSRGGGGRTGSYNEQFF	TGCGCCAGCAGCCGGGGCGGCGGGGGCCGAACGGGCTCCTACAATGAGCAGTTCTTC
-	TRBJ1-1	TRBV5-1	-	14	CASSLGLGSTEAFF	TGCGCCAGCAGCTTGGGCCTGGGTAGCACTGAAGCTTTCTTT
-	TRBJ2-3	TRBV6-5	TRBD1	13	CASSSGWTGTQYF	TGTGCCAGCAGTTCCGGTTGGACAGGGACGCAGTATTTT
-	TRBJ1-4	TRBV18	-	14	CASTRTATNEKLFF	TGTGCCAGCACCCGGACAGCAACTAATGAAAAACTGTTTTTT
-	TRBJ1-5	TRBV3-1/TRBV3-2	-	16	CASSQDSGNSNQPQHF	TGTGCCAGCAGCCAAGATAGTGGGAATAGCAATCAGCCCCAGCATTTT
-	TRBJ2-7	TRBV4-3	TRBD1	13	CASSRDRDYEQYF	TGCGCCAGCAGCCGAGACAGGGACTACGAGCAGTACTTC
-	TRBJ1-1	TRBV10-1	-	16	CASSQTRALGNTEAFF	TGCGCCAGCAGTCAAACCAGGGCGTTGGGGAACACTGAAGCTTTCTTT
-	TRBJ1-2	TRBV28	-	14	CASSSVGTSTGYTF	TGTGCCAGCAGTTCGGTAGGGACCTCAACTGGCTACACCTTC
-	TRBJ1-2	TRBV5-1	-	13	CASSLSRDYGYTF	TGCGCCAGCAGCTTGTCACGGGACTATGGCTACACCTTC
-	TRBJ1-2	TRBV3-1/TRBV3-2	-	20	CASSQRSNREEGLGVDGYTF	TGTGCCAGCAGCCAACGAAGTAACAGGGAAGAGGGCCTAGGCGTTGATGGCTACACCTTC
-	TRBJ1-4	TRBV7-2	-	13	CASSSTGYEKLFF	TGTGCCAGCAGCTCCACAGGGTACGAAAAACTGTTTTTT
-	TRBJ2-1	TRBV5-4	-	15	CASSLANRGDNEQFF	TGTGCCAGCAGCTTGGCAAATAGGGGAGACAATGAGCAGTTCTTC